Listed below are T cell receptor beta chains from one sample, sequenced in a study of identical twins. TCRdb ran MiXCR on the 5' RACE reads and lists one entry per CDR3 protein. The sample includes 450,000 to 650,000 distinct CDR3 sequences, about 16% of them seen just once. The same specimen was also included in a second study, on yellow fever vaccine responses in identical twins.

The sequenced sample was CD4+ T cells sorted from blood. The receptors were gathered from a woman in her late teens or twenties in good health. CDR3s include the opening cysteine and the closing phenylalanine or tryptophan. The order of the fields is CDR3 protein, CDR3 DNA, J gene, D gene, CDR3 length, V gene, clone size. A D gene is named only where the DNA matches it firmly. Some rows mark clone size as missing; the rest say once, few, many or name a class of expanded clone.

CASSFMTSGRSLSSYNEQFF	TGTGCCAGCAGTTTTATGACTAGCGGGCGCTCCCTAAGCTCCTACAATGAGCAGTTCTTC	TRBJ2-1	TRBD2	20	TRBV12-3/TRBV12-4	.
CASSDPGTVFATNEKLFF	TGTGCCAGCAGTGACCCCGGGACAGTCTTCGCAACTAATGAAAAACTGTTTTTT	TRBJ1-4	TRBD1	18	TRBV25-1	.
CASSRRGPQHF	TGTGCCAGCAGCCGAAGGGGGCCCCAGCATTTT	TRBJ1-5	.	11	TRBV12-3/TRBV12-4	few
CASSSRGSATNEKLFF	TGCGCCAGCAGCTCCCGCGGGTCCGCAACTAATGAAAAACTGTTTTTT	TRBJ1-4	.	16	TRBV5-1	many
CSVESGAAEKLFF	TGCAGCGTTGAATCAGGGGCGGCTGAAAAACTGTTTTTT	TRBJ1-4	.	13	TRBV29-1	few
CASSSNSGQFF	TGCGCCAGCAGCTCCAACAGTGGGCAGTTCTTC	TRBJ2-1	.	11	TRBV5-1	.
CASSLGPTSGDEQYF	TGTGCCAGCAGCTTAGGCCCCACCAGTGGGGACGAGCAGTACTTC	TRBJ2-7	.	15	TRBV7-7	.
CASSQERDRYQPQHF	TGCGCCAGCAGCCAAGAAAGGGACAGATATCAGCCCCAGCATTTT	TRBJ1-5	TRBD1	15	TRBV4-1	.
CASSYRDGSYNSPLHF	TGTGCCAGCAGTTACAGGGACGGATCCTATAATTCACCCCTCCACTTT	TRBJ1-6	.	16	TRBV11-2	.
CATSFIAGVTTDTQYF	TGTGCCACCAGCTTCATAGCGGGGGTTACCACAGATACGCAGTATTTT	TRBJ2-3	TRBD2	16	TRBV15	.
CSAKGSGELFF	TGCAGTGCTAAAGGGTCCGGGGAGCTGTTTTTT	TRBJ2-2	.	11	TRBV20-1	.
CASSPIRGGAINEQFF	TGTGCCAGCAGTCCAATCAGGGGGGGGGCCATCAATGAGCAGTTCTTC	TRBJ2-1	.	16	TRBV7-6	few
CSVLTGMNTEAFF	TGCAGCGTGCTGACAGGGATGAACACTGAAGCTTTCTTT	TRBJ1-1	TRBD1	13	TRBV29-1	many
CASSLISRGPTQETQYF	TGTGCCAGCAGCCTTATCAGCAGGGGCCCTACACAAGAGACCCAGTACTTC	TRBJ2-5	.	17	TRBV12-3/TRBV12-4	.
CASSRDRGREQFF	TGTGCCAGCAGCCGGGACAGGGGACGCGAGCAGTTCTTC	TRBJ2-1	TRBD1	13	TRBV7-2	.
CASSLRLASVTQYF	TGTGCCAGCAGCCTTCGACTAGCGTCCGTGACCCAGTACTTC	TRBJ2-5	TRBD2	14	TRBV3-1	.
CSASWAATDTQYF	TGCAGTGCTAGTTGGGCGGCCACAGATACGCAGTATTTT	TRBJ2-3	.	13	TRBV20-1	few
CSARGPLQGNEQLF	TGCAGTGCTAGAGGCCCCTTACAGGGCAATGAGCAGCTCTTC	TRBJ2-1	.	14	TRBV20-1	.
CASSSAGFLNEQFF	TGCGCCAGCAGCTCGGCAGGATTCCTCAATGAGCAGTTCTTC	TRBJ2-1	.	14	TRBV5-1	.
CATSRTLGAAGIRDEQFF	TGTGCCACCAGCAGAACCCTCGGGGCCGCAGGTATCAGGGATGAGCAGTTCTTC	TRBJ2-1	.	18	TRBV15	.
CASSYGRLTRPDSTRAEDTQYF	TGTGCCAGCAGCTACGGACGCCTAACCCGACCGGATTCGACAAGGGCGGAAGATACGCAGTATTTT	TRBJ2-3	.	22	TRBV13	.
CASSRTGVSNQPQHF	TGTGCCAGCAGCAGGACAGGGGTTAGCAATCAGCCCCAGCATTTT	TRBJ1-5	TRBD1	15	TRBV7-9	.
CASSPGLLAKNIQYF	TGTGCCAGCAGCCCGGGACTACTAGCCAAAAACATTCAGTACTTC	TRBJ2-4	TRBD2	15	TRBV12-3/TRBV12-4	many
CASTAGGGREQYF	TGTGCCAGCACTGCGGGAGGGGGTCGGGAGCAGTACTTC	TRBJ2-7	TRBD2	13	TRBV12-3/TRBV12-4	few
CASSFLPINEKLFF	TGTGCCAGCAGTTTCCTTCCGATTAATGAAAAACTGTTTTTT	TRBJ1-4	.	14	TRBV28	few
CASSQTDRAEQFF	TGTGCCAGCAGCCAAACTGACAGGGCGGAGCAGTTCTTC	TRBJ2-1	TRBD1	13	TRBV3-1	many
CASSWGRQGGGTEAFF	TGTGCCAGCAGTTGGGGCCGACAGGGTGGTGGGACTGAAGCTTTCTTT	TRBJ1-1	TRBD1	16	TRBV28	.